The entry below gives a single T cell receptor (beta chain) sequence along with its context. Its specificity is not known. The source of the sample is a study of response to subunit inactivated influenza vaccine. General study findings and limits: Few new T cells, the authors suggested, are recruited by each seasonal influenza vaccination.

The germline gives CDR1 MGHRA, CDR2 YSYEKL. The ends were cut back, 6 bases at V and 0 bases at J, with 18 bases in the middle. The CDR3 is 17 residues long. TCRdb redid the calling of the RT-PCR reads with MiXCR, one entry per CDR3 protein. The sample lists about 580,000 distinct CDR3 sequences, 11% to 15% occurring once. This sequence originates from a man between 50 and 59 years old who received an inactivated influenza vaccine. The V gene is TRBV4-1, the J gene TRBJ2-1; a weak D match, TRBD2 (6 bases). The source was PBMCs from blood, collected 11 to 12 days after vaccination. CDR3 nucleotide sequence: TGCGCCAGCAGACCTCCTCCCGGGAGAAGCTCCTACAATGAGCAGTTCTTC. Translated: CASRPPPGRSSYNEQFF.